The 24 T cell receptor beta chains below were found in one sample sequenced in a study of CXCR3-negative and CXCR3-positive naive CD8 T cells. Study-level results: More hydrophobic TRB CDR3s were found in CXCR3-positive naive cells than in CXCR3-negative naive cells.

The TRB cDNA libraries were prepared by 5' RACE with UMI labels. TCRdb reanalyzed the 5' RACE reads and collapses them to one entry per CDR3 protein, without DNA. This sample's table has 55,000 to 75,000 distinct CDR3 sequences. These receptors have no identified antigens. The source material was naive CXCR3+ CD8+ T cells from blood. The subset here: CD45RO-CCR7+CD27+CD95- naive CD8+ T cells expressing CXCR3 (TNR3+). These receptors were obtained from a human donor in good health. Some clones in this sample may be carry-over from other donors' samples.

This sequence joins TRBV5-4 and TRBJ2-7. The CDR3 is 15 amino acids. The germline V gene encodes CDR1 SGHNT and CDR2 YYREEE (reference sequence). CDR3 region: CASSLVQGLRYEQYF.

The chain recombines TRBV29-1 with TRBJ1-1; TCRdb calls TRBD1, which cannot be checked without DNA. Germline V gene data show CDR1 as SQVTM and CDR2 as ANQGSEA. The CDR3 length is 12 residues. The CDR3: CSAEGDTTEAFF.

The rearrangement joins TRBV29-1 to TRBJ1-2; no DNA is available, so the TRBD1 call from TCRdb remains unchecked. CDR3 length equals 13 residues. Germline V gives CDR1 SQVTM, CDR2 ANQGSEA. The CDR3 here is CSVEEGQSYGYTF.

The chain couples TRBV12-3 or TRBV12-4 to TRBJ2-1; TCRdb gives TRBD2 as the D gene, but with no DNA this cannot be confirmed. The CDR3 consists of 17 residues. This chain's CDR3 is CASLRGGGRGDDNEQFF.

The gene calls are TRBV27 and TRBJ2-1; the D call from TCRdb, TRBD2, cannot be confirmed without DNA. Germline V gene data show CDR1 as MNHEY and CDR2 as SMNVEV (reference sequence). The CDR3 sequence is 15 residues long. The chain's CDR3 is CASRVTSGRQDEQFF.

The rearrangement joins TRBV29-1 to TRBJ1-1. In germline, CDR1 is SQVTM, CDR2 ANQGSEA. This CDR3 comprises 14 residues. CDR3 residues: CSVEGVQINTEAFF. Using reference TRBV29-1 and TRBJ1-1 for the parts outside the CDR3, the full variable domain is SAVISQKPSRDICQRGTSLTIQCQVDSQVTMMFWYRQQPGQSLTLIATANQGSEATYESGFVIDKFPISRPNLTFSTLTVSNMSPEDSSIYLCSVEGVQINTEAFFGQGTRLTVV.

The chain links TRBV12-3 or TRBV12-4 to TRBJ1-4. The CDR3 covers 15 residues. The CDR3 region is CASSSRRLTNEKLFF.

The gene calls are TRBV7-9 and TRBJ2-1; TCRdb designates TRBD1, a call that cannot be tested without DNA. The CDR3 loop spans 16 amino acids. Germline loops: CDR1 SEHNR, CDR2 FQNEAQ (reference sequence). CDR3 region: CASSPLGGRVYNEQFF.

V gene TRBV29-1 combines with J gene TRBJ2-7; TCRdb's D gene call, TRBD2, goes unchecked for lack of DNA. The germline CDR1 and CDR2 sequences are SQVTM and ANQGSEA. The CDR3 is made up of 13 amino acids. The CDR3 region is CSGGGTASYEQYF.

The genes are TRBV12-5 and TRBJ2-7; TCRdb lists TRBD1, though no DNA is available to test this call. The CDR3 is 14 amino acids. CDR1 and CDR2 from the germline V gene are LGHNT and FRNRAP. The CDR3: CASGGTGVLYEQYF.

The chain combines TRBV30 with TRBJ1-2; lacking DNA, the TRBD1 call made by TCRdb goes unchecked. There are 15 residues in the CDR3. The germline V gene has CDR1 GTSNPN and CDR2 SVGIG (reference sequence). CDR3 protein: CAWSVPHSLFYGYTF.

The chain links TRBV12-3 or TRBV12-4 to TRBJ1-1; lacking DNA, the TRBD1 call made by TCRdb goes unchecked. The length of the CDR3 is 12 residues. The CDR3 here is CASSYRAGEAFF.

The rearrangement links TRBV4-1 to TRBJ2-3. CDR1 MGHRA and CDR2 YSYEKL come from the germline V gene. This CDR3 has 14 residues. CDR3 residues: CASSQEQAADTQYF.

V and J are TRBV23-1 and TRBJ2-3; the TCRdb call, TRBD1, lacks DNA for checking. TRBV23-1 is labeled an ORF, and its function is uncertain. This CDR3 is 22 amino acids long. This chain's CDR3 is CASSPGTGVEFTFGRSTDTQYF.

The rearrangement links TRBV6-2 or TRBV6-3 to TRBJ2-1; there is no DNA to check the TCRdb D call of TRBD2. This CDR3 contains 19 residues. Germline V gene data show CDR1 as MNHEY and CDR2 as SVGEGT. The CDR3 loop is CASSWFGLAGGGRDNEQFF.

V usage is TRBV19 and J usage is TRBJ2-7; TCRdb's D call, TRBD1, is unchecked because there is no DNA. The CDR3 extends over 15 amino acids. CDR1 LNHDA and CDR2 SQIVND come from the germline V gene (reference sequence). This CDR3 is CASSMGTGLAYEQYF. Full variable domain (missing parts from reference TRBV19 and TRBJ2-7): DGGITQSPKYLFRKEGQNVTLSCEQNLNHDAMYWYRQDPGQGLRLIYYSQIVNDFQKGDIAEGYSVSREKKESFPLTVTSAQKNPTAFYLCASSMGTGLAYEQYFGPGTRLTVT.

J is TRBJ2-7 and V is TRBV20-1; TCRdb indicates TRBD1, and absent DNA this call remains unverified. From germline, CDR1 is DFQATT and CDR2 SNEGSKA (reference sequence). The CDR3 has 15 amino acids. The CDR3 protein is CSATQPGQTPYEQYF.

The V and J genes are TRBV20-1 and TRBJ2-7; the D call of TRBD1 rests on TCRdb alone, since no DNA is present to check it. Germline V CDR1 and CDR2: DFQATT, SNEGSKA (reference sequence). This CDR3 spans 17 amino acids. CDR3 sequence reads: CSALDRVKSPYSYEQYF.

The chain is built from TRBV19 and TRBJ1-2; lacking DNA, the TRBD1 call made by TCRdb goes unchecked. Germline V gene data show CDR1 as LNHDA and CDR2 as SQIVND (reference sequence). The CDR3 spans 14 residues. The CDR3 loop is CASSFIPPNYGYTF.

The chain has TRBV4-3 and TRBJ2-3; TCRdb's assignment of TRBD1 cannot be checked, as there is no DNA. CDR1 and CDR2 (germline): LGHNA, YSLEER. The CDR3 is made up of 18 amino acids. CDR3 residues: CASSQDRAGGANTDTQYF.

The chain is built from TRBV28 and TRBJ1-5; TCRdb's D call of TRBD1 is untestable without DNA. CDR1 is MDHEN, CDR2 SYDVKM, per germline. CDR3 length: 16 amino acids. The chain's CDR3 is CASSLSVRGISQPQHF.

This sequence joins TRBV7-9 and TRBJ1-1. Germline V CDR1 and CDR2: SEHNR, FQNEAQ (reference sequence). This CDR3 has 14 amino acids. CDR3 loop: CASSLGWKGTEAFF.

The chain uses TRBV27 and TRBJ2-7. Germline loops: CDR1 MNHEY, CDR2 SMNVEV (reference sequence). This CDR3 has 14 residues. CDR3 protein: CASSFTDDSYEQYF.

This chain connects TRBV6-5 to TRBJ1-5; TCRdb picks TRBD1, but there is no DNA to check that call. The germline CDR1 and CDR2 sequences are MNHEY and SVGAGI. The length of the CDR3 is 13 residues. Here the CDR3 reads CASRQGSNQPQHF.